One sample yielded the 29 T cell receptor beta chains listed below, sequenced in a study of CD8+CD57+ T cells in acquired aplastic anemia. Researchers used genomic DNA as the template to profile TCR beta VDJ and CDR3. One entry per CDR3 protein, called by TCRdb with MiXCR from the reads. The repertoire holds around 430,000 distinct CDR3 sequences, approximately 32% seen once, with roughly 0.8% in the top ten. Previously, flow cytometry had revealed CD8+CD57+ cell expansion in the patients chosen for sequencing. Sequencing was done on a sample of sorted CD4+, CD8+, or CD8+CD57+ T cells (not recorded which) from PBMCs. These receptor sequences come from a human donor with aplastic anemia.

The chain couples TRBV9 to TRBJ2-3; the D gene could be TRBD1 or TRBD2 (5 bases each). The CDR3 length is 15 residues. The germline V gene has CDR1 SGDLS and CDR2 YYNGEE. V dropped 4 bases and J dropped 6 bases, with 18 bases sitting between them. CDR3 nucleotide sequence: TGTGCCAGCAGCCCCCGGGACCCGAAGGGGGATACGCAGTATTTT. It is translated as CASSPRDPKGDTQYF.

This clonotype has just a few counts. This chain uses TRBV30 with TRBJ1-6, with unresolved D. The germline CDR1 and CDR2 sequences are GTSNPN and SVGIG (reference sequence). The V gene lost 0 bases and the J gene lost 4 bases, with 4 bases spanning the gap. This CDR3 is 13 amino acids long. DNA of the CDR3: TGTGCCTGGAGTGTGAATTATAATTCACCCCTCCACTTT. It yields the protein CAWSVNYNSPLHF. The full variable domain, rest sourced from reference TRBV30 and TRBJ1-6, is SQTIHQWPATLVQPVGSPLSLECTVEGTSNPNLYWYRQAAGRGLQLLFYSVGIGQISSEVPQNLSASRPQDRQFILSSKKLLLSDSGFYLCAWSVNYNSPLHFGNGTRLTVT.

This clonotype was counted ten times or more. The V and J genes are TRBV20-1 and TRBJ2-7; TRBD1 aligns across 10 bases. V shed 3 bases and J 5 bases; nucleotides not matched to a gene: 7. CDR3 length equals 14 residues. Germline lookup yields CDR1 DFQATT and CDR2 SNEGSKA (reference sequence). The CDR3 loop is CSASYSGTGDEQYF. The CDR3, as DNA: TGCAGTGCTAGCTATTCCGGGACAGGGGACGAGCAGTACTTC.

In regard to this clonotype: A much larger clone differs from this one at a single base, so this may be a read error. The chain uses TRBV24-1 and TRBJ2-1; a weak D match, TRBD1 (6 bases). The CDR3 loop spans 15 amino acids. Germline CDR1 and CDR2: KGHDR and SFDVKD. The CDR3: CATSVPRGNYDEQFF. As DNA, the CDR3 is TGTGCCACCAGTGTCCCTAGGGGGAACTACGATGAGCAGTTCTTC.

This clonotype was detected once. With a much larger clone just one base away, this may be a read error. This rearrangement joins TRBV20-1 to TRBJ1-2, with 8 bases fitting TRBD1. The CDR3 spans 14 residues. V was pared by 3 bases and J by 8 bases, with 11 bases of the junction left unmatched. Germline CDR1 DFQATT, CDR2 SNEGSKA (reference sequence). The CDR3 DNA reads TGCAGTGCTAGCGTTAGGACAGGGTACTGGGGCTACACCTTC. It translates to CSASVRTGYWGYTF.

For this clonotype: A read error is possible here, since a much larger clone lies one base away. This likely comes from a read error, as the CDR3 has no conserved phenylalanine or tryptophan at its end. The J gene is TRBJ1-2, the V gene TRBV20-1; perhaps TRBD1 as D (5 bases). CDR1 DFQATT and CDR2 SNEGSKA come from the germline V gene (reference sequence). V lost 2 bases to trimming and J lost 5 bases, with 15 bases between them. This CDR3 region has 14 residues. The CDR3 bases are TGCAGTGCTAGACCCCCGGGGCGGACGTATGGCTACACCCTC. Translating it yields CSARPPGRTYGYTL.

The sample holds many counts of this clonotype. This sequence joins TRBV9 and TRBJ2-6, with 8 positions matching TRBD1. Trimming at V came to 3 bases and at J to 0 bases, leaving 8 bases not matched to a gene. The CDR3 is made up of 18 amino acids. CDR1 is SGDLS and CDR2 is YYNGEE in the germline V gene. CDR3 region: CASSDMGQAFSGANVLTF. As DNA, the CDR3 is TGTGCCAGCAGCGACATGGGACAGGCTTTCTCTGGGGCCAACGTCCTGACTTTC.

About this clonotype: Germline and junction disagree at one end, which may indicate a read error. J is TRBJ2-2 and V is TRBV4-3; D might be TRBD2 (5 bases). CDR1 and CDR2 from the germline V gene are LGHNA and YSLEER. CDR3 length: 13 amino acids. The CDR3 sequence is CASSQDMNGEPFF. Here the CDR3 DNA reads TGCGCCAGCAGCCAAGATATGAACGGGGAGCCGTTTTTT.

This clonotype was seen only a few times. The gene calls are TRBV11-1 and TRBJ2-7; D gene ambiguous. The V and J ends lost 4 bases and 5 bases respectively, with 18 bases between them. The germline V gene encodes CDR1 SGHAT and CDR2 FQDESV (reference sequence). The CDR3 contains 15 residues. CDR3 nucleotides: TGTGCCAGCAGCTCTAGACTTCATCACGCTGACGAGCAGTACTTC. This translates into CASSSRLHHADEQYF.

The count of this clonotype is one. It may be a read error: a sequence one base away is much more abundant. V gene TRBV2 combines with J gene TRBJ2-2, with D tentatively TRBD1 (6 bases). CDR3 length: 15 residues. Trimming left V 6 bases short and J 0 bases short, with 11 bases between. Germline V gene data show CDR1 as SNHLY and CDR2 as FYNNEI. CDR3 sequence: CASRGAATNTGELFF. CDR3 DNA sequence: TGTGCCAGCAGGGGGGCAGCGACGAACACCGGGGAGCTGTTTTTT.

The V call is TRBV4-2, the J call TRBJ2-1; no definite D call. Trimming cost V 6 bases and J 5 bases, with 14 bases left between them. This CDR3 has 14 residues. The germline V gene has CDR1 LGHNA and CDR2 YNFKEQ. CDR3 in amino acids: CASSEYRANNEQFF. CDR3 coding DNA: TGTGCCAGCAGTGAGTACCGCGCAAACAATGAGCAGTTCTTC.

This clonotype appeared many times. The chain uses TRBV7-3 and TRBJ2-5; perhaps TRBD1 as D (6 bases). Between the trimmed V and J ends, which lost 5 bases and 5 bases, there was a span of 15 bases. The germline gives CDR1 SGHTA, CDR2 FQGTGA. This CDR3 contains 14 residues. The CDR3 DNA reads TGTGCCAGCAGCCCCACAACAGGGTCGGAGACCCAGTACTTC. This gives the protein CASSPTTGSETQYF.

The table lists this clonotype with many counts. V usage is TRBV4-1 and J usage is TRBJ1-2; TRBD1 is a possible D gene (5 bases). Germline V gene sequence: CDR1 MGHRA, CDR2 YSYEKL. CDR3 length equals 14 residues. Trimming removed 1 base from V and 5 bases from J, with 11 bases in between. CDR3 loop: CASSQVGTTYGYTF. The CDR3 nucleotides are TGCGCCAGCAGCCAAGTCGGGACCACTTATGGCTACACCTTC.

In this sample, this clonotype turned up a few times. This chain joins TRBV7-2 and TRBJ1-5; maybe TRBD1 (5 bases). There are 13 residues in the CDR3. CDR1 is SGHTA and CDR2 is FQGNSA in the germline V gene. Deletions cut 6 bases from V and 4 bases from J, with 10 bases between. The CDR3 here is CASSPPGNQPQHF. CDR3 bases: TGTGCCAGCAGTCCCCCAGGGAATCAGCCCCAGCATTTT. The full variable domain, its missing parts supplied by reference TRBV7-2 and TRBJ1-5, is GAGVSQSPSNKVTEKGKDVELRCDPISGHTALYWYRQSLGQGLEFLIYFQGNSAPDKSGLPSDRFSAERTGGSVSTLTIQRTQQEDSAVYLCASSPPGNQPQHFGDGTRLSIL.

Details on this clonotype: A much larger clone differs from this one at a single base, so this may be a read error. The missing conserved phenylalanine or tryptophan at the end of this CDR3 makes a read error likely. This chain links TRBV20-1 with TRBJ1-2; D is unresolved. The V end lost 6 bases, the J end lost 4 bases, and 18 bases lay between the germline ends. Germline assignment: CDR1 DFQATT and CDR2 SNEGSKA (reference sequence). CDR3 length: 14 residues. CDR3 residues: CSAPAPLLGYGYTS. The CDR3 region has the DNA TGCAGTGCGCCCGCGCCCCTCCTAGGCTATGGCTACACCTCC.

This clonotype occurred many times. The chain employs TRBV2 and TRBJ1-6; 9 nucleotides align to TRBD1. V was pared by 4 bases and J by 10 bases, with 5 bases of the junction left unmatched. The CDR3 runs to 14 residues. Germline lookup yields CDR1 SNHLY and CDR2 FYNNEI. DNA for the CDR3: TGTGCCAGCAGTGGTGGGACAGGGAACTCACCCCTCCACTTT. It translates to CASSGGTGNSPLHF.

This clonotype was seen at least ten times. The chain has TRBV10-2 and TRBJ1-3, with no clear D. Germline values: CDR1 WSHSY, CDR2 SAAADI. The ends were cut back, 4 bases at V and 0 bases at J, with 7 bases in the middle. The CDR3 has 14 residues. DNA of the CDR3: TGCGCCAGCAGTGTGGGCTACTCTGGAAACACCATATATTTT. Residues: CASSVGYSGNTIYF.

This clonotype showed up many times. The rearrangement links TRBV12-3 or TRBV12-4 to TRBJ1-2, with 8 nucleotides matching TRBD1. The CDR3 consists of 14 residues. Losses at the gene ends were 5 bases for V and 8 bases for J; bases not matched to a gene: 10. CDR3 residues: CASSLRTGYGGYTF. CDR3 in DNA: TGTGCCAGCAGTCTAAGGACAGGGTATGGAGGCTACACCTTC.

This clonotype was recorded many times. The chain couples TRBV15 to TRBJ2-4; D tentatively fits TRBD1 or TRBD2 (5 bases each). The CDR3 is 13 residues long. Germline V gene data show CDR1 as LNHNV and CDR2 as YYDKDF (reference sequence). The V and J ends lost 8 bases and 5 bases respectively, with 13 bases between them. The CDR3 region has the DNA TGTGCCACCGTTGAGGGGCACGAAAACATTCAGTACTTC. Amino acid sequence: CATVEGHENIQYF.

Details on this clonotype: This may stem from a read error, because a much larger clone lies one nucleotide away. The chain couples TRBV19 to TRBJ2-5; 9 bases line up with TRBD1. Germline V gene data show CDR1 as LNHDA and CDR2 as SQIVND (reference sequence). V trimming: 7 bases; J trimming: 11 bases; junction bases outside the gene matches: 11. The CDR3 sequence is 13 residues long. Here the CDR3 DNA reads TGTGCCAGTAAGGGACAGGGTGAGGATGAGCAGTACTTC. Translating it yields CASKGQGEDEQYF.

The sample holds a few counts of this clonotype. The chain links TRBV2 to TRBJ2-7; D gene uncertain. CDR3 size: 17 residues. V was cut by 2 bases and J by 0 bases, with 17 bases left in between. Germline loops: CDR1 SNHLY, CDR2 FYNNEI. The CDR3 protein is CASSEIGRRTNSYEQYF. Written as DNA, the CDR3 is TGTGCCAGCAGTGAAATCGGACGACGTACTAACTCCTACGAGCAGTACTTC.

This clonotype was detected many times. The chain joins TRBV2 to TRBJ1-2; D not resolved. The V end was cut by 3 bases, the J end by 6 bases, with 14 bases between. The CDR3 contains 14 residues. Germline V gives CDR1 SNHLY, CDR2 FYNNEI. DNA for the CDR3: TGTGCCAGCAGTGAGGATAGCCGACGAGATGGCTACACCTTC. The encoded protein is CASSEDSRRDGYTF.

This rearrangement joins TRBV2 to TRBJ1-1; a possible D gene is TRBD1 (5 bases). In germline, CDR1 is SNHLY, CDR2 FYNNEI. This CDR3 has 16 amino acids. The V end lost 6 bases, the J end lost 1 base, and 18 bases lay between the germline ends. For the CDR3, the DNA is TGTGCCAGCAGCTGGGGGGACGGTCGGCGGAACACTGAAGCTTTCTTT. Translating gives CASSWGDGRRNTEAFF.

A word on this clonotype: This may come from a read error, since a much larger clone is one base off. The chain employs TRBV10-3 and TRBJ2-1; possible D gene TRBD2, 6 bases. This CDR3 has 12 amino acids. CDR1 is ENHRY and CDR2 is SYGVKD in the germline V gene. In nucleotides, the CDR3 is TGTGCCATCAGCGGGGGACTCAATGGGCAGTTCTTC. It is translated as CAISGGLNGQFF.

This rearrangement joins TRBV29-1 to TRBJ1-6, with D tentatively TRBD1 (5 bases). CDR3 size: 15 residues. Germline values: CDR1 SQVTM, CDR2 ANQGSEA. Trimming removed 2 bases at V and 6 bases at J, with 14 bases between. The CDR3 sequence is CSVEMLGLANSPLHF. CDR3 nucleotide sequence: TGCAGCGTTGAAATGTTGGGGCTCGCTAATTCACCCCTCCACTTT.

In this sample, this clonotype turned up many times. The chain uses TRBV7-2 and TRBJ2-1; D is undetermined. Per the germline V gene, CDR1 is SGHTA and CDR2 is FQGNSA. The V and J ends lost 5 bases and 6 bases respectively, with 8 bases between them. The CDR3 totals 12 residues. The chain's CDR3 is CASSRNSNEQFF. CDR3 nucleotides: TGTGCCAGCAGCCGGAACAGCAATGAGCAGTTCTTC. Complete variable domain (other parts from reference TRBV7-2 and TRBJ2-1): GAGVSQSPSNKVTEKGKDVELRCDPISGHTALYWYRQSLGQGLEFLIYFQGNSAPDKSGLPSDRFSAERTGGSVSTLTIQRTQQEDSAVYLCASSRNSNEQFFGPGTRLTVL.

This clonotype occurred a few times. CDR3 nucleotide sequence: TGTGCCAGCAGCGTAAGACAGGGTAACACTGAAGCTTTCTTT. Translating gives CASSVRQGNTEAFF. The rearrangement links TRBV7-9 to TRBJ1-1; 7 bases match TRBD1. CDR3 size: 14 residues. V lost 5 bases, J lost 2 bases, and 5 bases stayed unmatched. Per germline, CDR1 SEHNR and CDR2 FQNEAQ (reference sequence).

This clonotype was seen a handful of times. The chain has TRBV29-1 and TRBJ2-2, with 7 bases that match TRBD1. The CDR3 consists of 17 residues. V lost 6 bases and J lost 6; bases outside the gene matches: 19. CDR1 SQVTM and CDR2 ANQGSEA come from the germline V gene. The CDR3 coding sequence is TGCAGCGTCGCCCGGGACAACAGGGGTAGCAAGCCCGGGGAGCTGTTTTTT. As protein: CSVARDNRGSKPGELFF.

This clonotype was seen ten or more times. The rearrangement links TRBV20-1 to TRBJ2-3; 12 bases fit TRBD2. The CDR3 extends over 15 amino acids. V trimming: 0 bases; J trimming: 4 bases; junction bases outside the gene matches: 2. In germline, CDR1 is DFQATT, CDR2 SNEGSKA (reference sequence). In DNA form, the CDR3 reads TGCAGTGCTAGAGAGGGACTAGCGGGCCCAGATACGCAGTATTTT. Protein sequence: CSAREGLAGPDTQYF.